This entry is about one TCR beta chain. This clone was recorded once. The antigen it recognizes is unknown. No per-base quality is available; no much larger clone lies one base away. This sample was taken from a study of T cell responses to AZD1222 COVID-19 vaccine listed by TCRdb under 2021. The study in broad terms: AZD1222 recipients given second doses at about 4 weeks or at about 12 weeks were pooled, since spike-specific TCR depth and breadth were not found to differ between the two schedules. TCR sequencing was performed for roughly 240 trial participants, of whom about 200 were given two doses of AZD1222 and approximately 26 were given two doses of MenACWY control vaccine. Trial participants were enrolled by age into subgroups of 18-55, 56-69 and 70-plus years, and approximately 150, 30 and 60 TCR-sequenced participants, respectively, were included in these subgroups.

The time point label here, explained by the study, means: baseline before first vaccination. Samples from vaccinated people were obtained from the UK trials COV001 and COV002, which included a single-blind randomized controlled phase 2/3 trial of AZD1222 (ChAdOx1 nCoV-19) in healthy adults. For TCRbeta chain sequencing, PBMC samples were collected from trial participants at day 0 and at day 28 after the second dose. The CDR3 regions of human TCRbeta chains were analyzed by immunosequencing. The authors' analysis ran thus. Repertoire TCRs were matched against a reference library of SARS-CoV-2-specific TCRs generated with the MIRA antigen-specificity platform. Breadth was defined as the fraction of unique TCRs that were SARS-CoV-2-associated. Depth was defined as the fraction of total T cells that were SARS-CoV-2-associated. Using the MIRA data, every spike-specific TCR was mapped to the spike region that the TCR reacted to and assigned to either a CD4 or a CD8 class. Log10-transformed breadth and depth values were compared by one-way ANOVA with Sidak's multiple comparisons tests. In its TCRdb copy, this immuneACCESS table keeps in-frame sequences only and misses some clones. Where compared with another copy, unresolved V genes explain less than half of these, and the others have no known cause. V, J and clone size are those of that table, while D and trimming were read from the DNA. Recorded for this sample are 100,000 to 150,000 clones; nearly 95% of them occurred a single time. 5% to 5.5% of the sample goes to the ten largest clones.

Paper-wide results and their limitations: After two AZD1222 doses, both the breadth and the depth of spike-specific TCRs were significantly higher than at day 0 and than in MenACWY recipients. In the small 56-69-year group, the increase in depth fell short of significance, most likely because of low power. Reportedly, close to half of the unique spike-specific TCRs recognized epitopes lying outside the regions that are mutated in the B.1.351 and B.1.1.7 variants. Participants were mostly white British and included more females than males, and it was suggested by the authors that clonal diversity may have been underestimated. Conclusions about previously exposed vaccinees were limited because only a handful of AZD1222 recipients were SARS-CoV-2 seropositive at baseline. Vaccine-associated CD4 TCRs spanned the whole spike protein, with dominant responses in regions 160-218 and 743-854. Because no day 14 peak-response samples were available, repertoires were characterized only after the peak T cell response.

The source of this sequence is an adult in good health. The material was peripheral blood, obtained on day 0 of AZD1222 vaccination.

The CDR3 is CASSLEGRFYGYTF. DNA sequence: TGTGCCAGCAGTCTAGAGGGACGTTTCTATGGCTACACCTTC. The receptor chain draws on TRBV7-9 and TRBJ1-2; D gene: possibly TRBD1, on 5 matching bases. CDR1 SEHNR and CDR2 FQNEAQ were looked up in the germline V gene (reference sequence). The CDR3 spans 14 residues, from the cysteine through the phenylalanine. Only the CDR3 region is kept as DNA, spanning 42 bases read in frame from base 1. Trimming costs V 6 bases and J 4 bases, and their ends lie 15 bases apart.